This T cell receptor beta chain was identified during a study of cytomegalovirus exposure and HLA in healthy donors. Primers: 60 Vbeta forward and 13 Jbeta reverse. The assay was immunoSEQ multiplex PCR, and TCRdb's table has in-frame clones only and misses some. The data hold some 86,000 clones, with 67% observed a single time. Broader study findings: Prior analysis indicated that the majority of TCR beta V segments exhibited productivity approximately 87% or approximately 30% of the time. In vitro confirmation showed three CMV-associated chains to be CMV antigen specific. According to a later analysis, donors in an Asian-associated ancestry cluster reportedly had fewer N-insertions than the roughly 640-donor mean. Analysis was carried out at a later point, and it linked a missense DCLRE1C variant to TCR beta V- and J-gene trimming.

Notes on this clone: Its antigen remains unknown.

Germline loops: CDR1 MGHDK, CDR2 SYGVNS. There are 15 residues in the CDR3. V was clipped by 1 base and J by 2 bases, with 10 bases between them. The sample was PBMCs. The chain joins TRBV25-1 to TRBJ2-3; D not resolved. The sequence came from a man under 40 in good health and CMV-seronegative. The CDR3 coding sequence is TGTGCCAGCAGTGAATCCGTCCAGAACACAGATACGCAGTATTTT. It encodes CASSESVQNTDTQYF. Filled out from reference TRBV25-1 and TRBJ2-3, the complete variable domain reads EADIYQTPRYLVIGTGKKITLECSQTMGHDKMYWYQQDPGMELHLIHYSYGVNSTEKGDLSSESTVSRIRTEHFPLTLESARPSHTSQYLCASSESVQNTDTQYFGPGTRLTVL.